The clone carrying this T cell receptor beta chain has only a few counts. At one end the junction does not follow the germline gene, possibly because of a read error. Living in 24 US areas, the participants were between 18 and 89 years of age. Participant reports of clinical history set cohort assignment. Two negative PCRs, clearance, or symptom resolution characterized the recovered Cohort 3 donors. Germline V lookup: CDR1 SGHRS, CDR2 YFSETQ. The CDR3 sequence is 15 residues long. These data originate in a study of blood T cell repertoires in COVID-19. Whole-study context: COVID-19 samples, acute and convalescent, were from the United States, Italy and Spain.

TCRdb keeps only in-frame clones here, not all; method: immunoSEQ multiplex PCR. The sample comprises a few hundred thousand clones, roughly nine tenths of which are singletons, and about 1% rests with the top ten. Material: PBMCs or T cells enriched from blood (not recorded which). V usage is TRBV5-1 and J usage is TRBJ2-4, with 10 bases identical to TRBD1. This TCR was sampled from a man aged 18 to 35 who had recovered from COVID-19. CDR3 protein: CASSLEPGQGMGWNF. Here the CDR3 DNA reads TGCGCCAGCAGCTTGGAACCGGGACAGGGGATGGGTTGGAACTTC.